The 28 T cell receptor beta chains presented below share a single source sample, sequenced in a study of cytomegalovirus exposure and HLA in healthy donors. PCR used 60 Vbeta primers and 13 Jbeta primers. Profiling relied on immunoSEQ multiplex PCR, and the TCRdb table lists in-frame clones only, not all of them. The sample has about 170,000 clones, approximately 79% seen once. Sequencing was done on a sample of PBMCs. The origin of the receptors is a woman in her forties or fifties in good health and CMV-seropositive.

This rearrangement joins TRBV19 to TRBJ2-3; no firm D call. In germline, CDR1 is LNHDA, CDR2 SQIVND (reference sequence). The CDR3 loop spans 14 amino acids. Trimming stripped 3 bases from V and 4 bases from J, with 11 bases between. The DNA of the CDR3 is TGTGCCAGTAGTATCCGACTGAGGCCAGATACGCAGTATTTT. It translates to CASSIRLRPDTQYF.

A few counts support this clone. The sample carries other DNA sequences with the same CDR3. This rearrangement joins TRBV9 to TRBJ2-7; D not resolved. Per germline, CDR1 SGDLS and CDR2 YYNGEE. The CDR3 spans 14 residues. V was trimmed by 0 bases and J by 0 bases, leaving 7 bases between them. In nucleotides, the CDR3 is TGTGCCAGCAGCGTAGGAGGAGACTCCTACGAGCAGTACTTC. Translated, it gives CASSVGGDSYEQYF.

This clone was observed a handful of times. The chain recombines TRBV7-9 with TRBJ1-4; D perhaps matches TRBD1 (6 bases). Deletions cut 8 bases from V and 3 bases from J, with 10 bases between. There are 13 residues in the CDR3. Germline V gene sequence: CDR1 SEHNR, CDR2 FQNEAQ (reference sequence). Written as DNA, the CDR3 is TGTGCCAGCCGCAGGGGTTCTAATGAAAAACTGTTTTTT. Encoded protein: CASRRGSNEKLFF.

This clone was counted a few times. The chain employs TRBV7-3 and TRBJ1-2, with 7 bases identical to TRBD1. Germline assignment: CDR1 SGHTA and CDR2 FQGTGA. The V and J ends lost 4 bases and 6 bases, in that order; junction bases with no gene match: 11. The CDR3 is 15 amino acids. The CDR3, as DNA: TGTGCCAGCAGCTCCACTCCGGGACAGAGCCATGGCTACACCTTC. This translates into CASSSTPGQSHGYTF.

The V and J genes are TRBV6-4 and TRBJ2-7; 16 bases line up with TRBD2. This CDR3 spans 17 amino acids. CDR1 and CDR2 from the germline V gene are MRHNA and SNTAGT. V was clipped by 2 bases and J by 2 bases; unmatched bases: 3. This CDR3 is CASSDHGTSGRAYEQYF. CDR3 coding DNA: TGTGCCAGCAGTGACCACGGGACTAGCGGGAGGGCCTACGAGCAGTACTTC.

This chain links TRBV4-1 with TRBJ2-7; perhaps TRBD1 as D (6 bases). The V end was cut by 5 bases, the J end by 2 bases, with 13 bases between. CDR3 length: 14 amino acids. In germline, CDR1 is MGHRA, CDR2 YSYEKL. The CDR3 bases are TGCGCCAGCAGCGCGACGGGACAAGCCTACGAGCAGTACTTC. Residues: CASSATGQAYEQYF.

The chain recombines TRBV2 with TRBJ1-2, with TRBD1 matching over 9 bases. With 8 bases clipped from V and 7 bases from J, the junction kept 11 bases outside the gene matches. The length of the CDR3 is 14 residues. Per the germline V gene, CDR1 is SNHLY and CDR2 is FYNNEI. CDR3 loop: CASAQRDRAPGYTF. For the CDR3, the DNA is TGTGCCAGCGCCCAAAGGGACAGGGCTCCTGGCTACACCTTC.

The V call is TRBV29-1, the J call TRBJ2-1; D perhaps matches TRBD2 (5 bases). The CDR3 is 14 residues long. Trimming took 7 bases from V and 0 from J, leaving 13 bases between them. Per germline, CDR1 SQVTM and CDR2 ANQGSEA. Here the CDR3 DNA reads TGCAGCGGCCAAAGCGGTCGCTCCTACAATGAGCAGTTCTTC. Protein product: CSGQSGRSYNEQFF.

This clone showed up just once. The chain carries TRBV7-2 and TRBJ1-4, with a possible D match to TRBD1 (6 bases). Germline lookup yields CDR1 SGHTA and CDR2 FQGNSA. The CDR3 runs 15 residues. V shed 5 bases and J shed 7 bases, with 17 bases lying between them. For the CDR3, the DNA is TGTGCCAGCAGCCCCAGGGTGGGGGCGGGTGAAAAACTGTTTTTT. This translates into CASSPRVGAGEKLFF. Together with reference TRBV7-2 and TRBJ1-4, the CDR3 gives the full variable domain: GAGVSQSPSNKVTEKGKDVELRCDPISGHTALYWYRQSLGQGLEFLIYFQGNSAPDKSGLPSDRFSAERTGGSVSTLTIQRTQQEDSAVYLCASSPRVGAGEKLFFGSGTQLSVL.

The V and J genes are TRBV5-4 and TRBJ1-2; 10 bases align to TRBD1. Per germline, CDR1 SGHNT and CDR2 YYREEE (reference sequence). The CDR3 sequence is 15 residues long. The V and J ends lost 2 bases and 6 bases, in that order; junction bases with no gene match: 7. The CDR3 nucleotides read TGTGCCAGCAGCTTCCGGAACGGACAGGGGGATGGCTACACCTTC. Translation: CASSFRNGQGDGYTF.

Remarks on this clone: Other DNA sequences in this sample translate to the same CDR3. The rearrangement uses TRBV2 and TRBJ1-6; 8 nucleotides agree with TRBD1. The CDR3 consists of 13 residues. Losses at the gene ends were 4 bases for V and 7 bases for J; bases not matched to a gene: 0. Germline V gene lookup returns CDR1 SNHLY and CDR2 FYNNEI. The CDR3 nucleotides are TGTGCCAGCAGTGGACAGGGGAATTCACCCCTCCACTTT. Amino acid sequence: CASSGQGNSPLHF.

The chain uses TRBV5-5 and TRBJ1-1; D perhaps matches TRBD1 (5 bases). The CDR3 consists of 15 residues. Trimming pared 3 bases from V and 0 bases from J, leaving 12 bases between. Per the germline V gene, CDR1 is SGHKS and CDR2 is YYEKEE (reference sequence). DNA for the CDR3: TGTGCCAGCAGCTCTGGGTGGGGCTTGAACACTGAAGCTTTCTTT. This translates into CASSSGWGLNTEAFF.

This chain joins TRBV18 and TRBJ1-3, with no clear D. The CDR3 has 15 amino acids. The germline V gene has CDR1 KGHSH and CDR2 LQKENI. V was cut by 5 bases and J by 0 bases, with 11 bases left in between. The chain's CDR3 is CASSTGPSSGNTIYF. CDR3 nucleotide sequence: TGTGCCAGCTCAACCGGTCCTAGCTCTGGAAACACCATATATTTT.

This chain connects TRBV5-4 to TRBJ2-1; 11 bases are shared with TRBD2. This CDR3 has 17 amino acids. Looked up from germline, CDR1 is SGHNT and CDR2 is YYREEE (reference sequence). The V gene end was trimmed by 2 bases and the J gene end by 7 bases; junction bases not matched to a gene: 11. The CDR3 reads CASSLGSISGGANEQFF. For the CDR3, the DNA is TGTGCCAGCAGCTTAGGGTCCATTAGCGGGGGGGCGAATGAGCAGTTCTTC.

The chain uses TRBV10-1 and TRBJ2-1; the D gene is possibly TRBD2 (5 bases). The CDR3 length is 13 residues. Trimming took off 4 bases at V and 10 bases at J, with 14 bases between the two ends. The germline gives CDR1 WNHNN, CDR2 SYGVQD (reference sequence). CDR3 region: CASSGTGPNEQFF. In DNA, the CDR3 is TGCGCCAGCAGTGGGACTGGGCCCAACGAGCAGTTCTTC.

This chain joins TRBV7-9 and TRBJ1-2; tentatively, D is TRBD1 (6 bases). This CDR3 is built from 13 residues. With 3 bases removed from V and 8 bases from J, the gap between germline ends came to 13 bases. Germline assignment: CDR1 SEHNR and CDR2 FQNEAQ (reference sequence). The CDR3 loop reads CASSFQGRGGYTF. The CDR3 DNA sequence: TGTGCCAGCAGCTTTCAGGGGAGAGGAGGCTACACCTTC.

This chain connects TRBV9 to TRBJ2-3; TRBD2 agrees at 7 bases. CDR3 length: 15 amino acids. Germline V gene data show CDR1 as SGDLS and CDR2 as YYNGEE. Germline trimming cut 2 bases from V and 1 base from J; bases unmatched to any gene: 4. The CDR3 loop reads CASSVGGGGTDTQYF. Written as DNA, the CDR3 is TGTGCCAGCAGCGTGGGCGGGGGAGGCACAGATACGCAGTATTTT.

Concerning this clone itself: A junction end diverges from the germline sequence, so it may reflect a read error. The V gene is TRBV19, the J gene TRBJ1-5, with D hard to call. The germline V gene encodes CDR1 LNHDA and CDR2 SQIVND (reference sequence). The CDR3 is 15 residues long. The DNA for the CDR3 is TGTGCCAGCAGTATATACAGTTTGGGCAATCAGCCCCAGCATTTT. Its protein product is CASSIYSLGNQPQHF.

This clone was seen just once. V usage is TRBV7-6 and J usage is TRBJ1-1, with 10 positions matching TRBD1. CDR3 size: 15 residues. Per the germline V gene, CDR1 is SGHVS and CDR2 is FNYEAQ. The V segment lost 1 base and the J segment 3 bases; nucleotides outside the gene matches: 2. CDR3 sequence: CASSLEDRGYTEAFF. As DNA, the CDR3 is TGTGCCAGCAGCTTAGAGGACAGGGGGTACACTGAAGCTTTCTTT.

The rearrangement links TRBV6-5 to TRBJ1-1; D gene uncertain. Trimming took off 6 bases at V and 4 bases at J, with 12 bases between the two ends. This CDR3 is 13 amino acids long. CDR1 is MNHEY and CDR2 is SVGAGI in the germline V gene. The CDR3 nucleotides read TGTGCCAGCAGACCCGGGAGATCCACTGAAGCTTTCTTT. Amino acid sequence: CASRPGRSTEAFF.

This sequence joins TRBV7-2 and TRBJ1-1; 7 bases are shared with TRBD1. CDR1 and CDR2 from the germline V gene are SGHTA and FQGNSA. The CDR3 is 15 amino acids. V trimming: 5 bases; J trimming: 1 base; junction bases outside the gene matches: 7. In nucleotides, the CDR3 is TGTGCCAGCAGCATGTGGACAGGAAAGAACACTGAAGCTTTCTTT. As protein: CASSMWTGKNTEAFF.

The chain joins TRBV28 to TRBJ1-1; 7 nucleotides agree with TRBD1. The germline V gene encodes CDR1 MDHEN and CDR2 SYDVKM. This CDR3 comprises 13 residues. The ends lost 8 bases at V and 5 bases at J; junction bases unmatched: 8. Here the CDR3 reads CASGQTGRTEAFF. The CDR3 DNA sequence: TGTGCCAGCGGCCAGACAGGGCGTACTGAAGCTTTCTTT.

This clone appeared a single time. This chain uses TRBV2 with TRBJ2-1, with D perhaps TRBD2 (5 bases). The CDR3 sequence is 14 residues long. Germline lookup yields CDR1 SNHLY and CDR2 FYNNEI. V gave up 5 bases and J gave up 2 bases, with 10 bases separating them. CDR3 sequence: CASSLSGAYNEQFF. The CDR3 nucleotides are TGTGCCAGCAGTCTAAGCGGAGCCTACAATGAGCAGTTCTTC.

The gene calls are TRBV7-3 and TRBJ2-7, with D perhaps matching TRBD1 (6 bases). Trimming took off 5 bases at V and 1 base at J, with 9 bases between the two ends. The CDR3 has 13 residues. Looked up from germline, CDR1 is SGHTA and CDR2 is FQGTGA. DNA of the CDR3: TGTGCCAGCAGCCGGGACACTTCCTACGAGCAGTACTTC. Translated, it gives CASSRDTSYEQYF.

This chain uses TRBV2 with TRBJ2-7, with a tentative D call TRBD1 (6 bases). Germline V gene data show CDR1 as SNHLY and CDR2 as FYNNEI. CDR3 length equals 12 residues. Trimming removed 2 bases at V and 4 bases at J, with 6 bases between. The CDR3 DNA reads TGTGCCAGCAGTGAAAGGGGGTACGAGCAGTACTTC. It specifies CASSERGYEQYF.

This clone has only one observation. The gene calls are TRBV4-1 and TRBJ2-3, with D possibly TRBD2 on 5 matching bases. Germline V gives CDR1 MGHRA, CDR2 YSYEKL. Deletions cut 4 bases from V and 3 bases from J, with 14 bases between. The CDR3 runs 15 residues. CDR3 region: CASSLSGLITDTQYF. The CDR3 DNA follows: TGCGCCAGCAGCCTATCGGGGTTGATAACAGATACGCAGTATTTT.

V usage is TRBV7-2 and J usage is TRBJ1-5; tentative D call: TRBD1 (5 bases). Deletions cut 5 bases from V and 1 base from J, with 15 bases between. The CDR3 has 16 amino acids. CDR1 is SGHTA and CDR2 is FQGNSA in the germline V gene. CDR3 nucleotide sequence: TGTGCCAGCAGCCAAAGCGGGGGAGGGAGCAATCAGCCCCAGCATTTT. It translates to CASSQSGGGSNQPQHF. The full variable domain, in which reference TRBV7-2 and TRBJ1-5 provide the parts outside the CDR3, is GAGVSQSPSNKVTEKGKDVELRCDPISGHTALYWYRQSLGQGLEFLIYFQGNSAPDKSGLPSDRFSAERTGGSVSTLTIQRTQQEDSAVYLCASSQSGGGSNQPQHFGDGTRLSIL.

The V gene is TRBV7-9, the J gene TRBJ1-2; no reliable D call. Germline V gene lookup returns CDR1 SEHNR and CDR2 FQNEAQ (reference sequence). Trimming left V 5 bases short and J 4 bases short, with 17 bases between. This CDR3 contains 15 residues. In DNA form, the CDR3 reads TGTGCCAGCAGCGCAAGGGAGGGCCGGGGCTATGGCTACACCTTC. This gives the protein CASSAREGRGYGYTF.